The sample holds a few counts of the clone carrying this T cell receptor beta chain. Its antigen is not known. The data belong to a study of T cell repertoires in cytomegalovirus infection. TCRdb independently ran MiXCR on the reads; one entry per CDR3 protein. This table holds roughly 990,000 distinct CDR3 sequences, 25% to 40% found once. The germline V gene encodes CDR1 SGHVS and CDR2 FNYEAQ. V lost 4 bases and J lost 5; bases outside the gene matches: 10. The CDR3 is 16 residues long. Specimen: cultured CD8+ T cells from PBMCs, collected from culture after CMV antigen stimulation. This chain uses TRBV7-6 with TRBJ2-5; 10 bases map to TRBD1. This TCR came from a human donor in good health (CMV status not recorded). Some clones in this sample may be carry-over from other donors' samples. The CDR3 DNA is TGTGCCAGCAGCTCCGGGACAGGGGATTTCCTGGAGACCCAGTACTTC. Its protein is CASSSGTGDFLETQYF.